Presented here are 26 T cell receptor beta chains from one specimen sequenced in a study of control samples from healthy donors and cancer patients. Here immunoSEQ multiplex PCR was the method, and the copy in TCRdb shows in-frame clones only, minus some. This table holds 150,000 to 200,000 clones, more than 85% found once. The sample consisted of blood. Receptor source: a middle-aged woman in good health.

This clone was seen a few times. This chain links TRBV12-3 or TRBV12-4 with TRBJ1-6; D remains ambiguous. Trimming stripped 6 bases from V and 10 bases from J, with 10 bases between. The CDR3 loop spans 12 amino acids. In nucleotides, the CDR3 is TGTGCCAGCAGCCCTCCCTACTCACCCCTCCACTTT. Its protein product is CASSPPYSPLHF.

A single count supports this clone. The chain employs TRBV9 and TRBJ2-2; 9 bases match TRBD2. In germline, CDR1 is SGDLS, CDR2 YYNGEE. V shed 3 bases and J 2 bases; nucleotides not matched to a gene: 8. The CDR3 length is 17 residues. The CDR3 loop reads CASSAGTSPYNTGELFF. The CDR3 region has the DNA TGTGCCAGCAGCGCCGGGACTAGCCCATACAACACCGGGGAGCTGTTTTTT.

The chain links TRBV4-1 to TRBJ2-1; a weak D match, TRBD2 (6 bases). Germline V lookup: CDR1 MGHRA, CDR2 YSYEKL. This CDR3 has 12 residues. V lost 3 bases and J 10 bases, leaving 10 bases between the germline ends. CDR3 DNA sequence: TGCGCCAGCAGCCAGGGGGGACGAGAGCAGTTCTTC. Amino acid sequence: CASSQGGREQFF.

This clone was seen once. The chain links TRBV7-9 to TRBJ1-1; D gene unclear. The V end lost 1 base, the J end lost 1 base, and 10 bases lay between the germline ends. Germline CDR1 SEHNR, CDR2 FQNEAQ (reference sequence). The CDR3 sequence is 15 residues long. The CDR3 nucleotides read TGTGCCAGCAGCTTAGAACGCGGCGGGAACACTGAAGCTTTCTTT. Its translation: CASSLERGGNTEAFF.

The rearrangement links TRBV7-9 to TRBJ1-2; no clear D gene. This CDR3 spans 16 amino acids. Germline V CDR1 and CDR2: SEHNR, FQNEAQ (reference sequence). The V gene lost 1 base and the J gene lost 0 bases, with 12 bases spanning the gap. CDR3 amino acids: CASSLEGHRANYGYTF. The CDR3 bases are TGTGCCAGCAGCTTAGAAGGCCACCGAGCTAACTATGGCTACACCTTC.

A few counts support this clone. The V and J genes are TRBV2 and TRBJ1-5; TRBD1 matches at 8 bases. CDR1 is SNHLY, CDR2 FYNNEI, per germline. This CDR3 has 17 residues. V lost 0 bases to trimming and J lost 6 bases; unmatched junction nucleotides: 10. The CDR3 DNA follows: TGTGCCAGCAGTGAAGCGGGTTGGACAGGGTTGACTCAGCCCCAGCATTTT. Translating it yields CASSEAGWTGLTQPQHF. Supplemented by reference TRBV2 and TRBJ1-5, the full variable domain reads EPEVTQTPSHQVTQMGQEVILRCVPISNHLYFYWYRQILGQKVEFLVSFYNNEISEKSEIFDDQFSVERPDGSNFTLKIRSTKLEDSAMYFCASSEAGWTGLTQPQHFGDGTRLSIL.

This chain links TRBV18 with TRBJ2-1, with TRBD2 as a possible D gene (7 bases). In germline, CDR1 is KGHSH, CDR2 LQKENI. There are 16 residues in the CDR3. The V end lost 6 bases, the J end lost 9 bases, and 24 bases lay between the germline ends. The CDR3 spells CASSPEGSGGRGEQFF. The CDR3 nucleotides read TGTGCCAGCTCCCCGGAAGGCTCCGGGGGGCGCGGTGAGCAGTTCTTC.

In this sample, this clone turned up a few times. The chain links TRBV4-1 to TRBJ2-3, with D perhaps matching TRBD2 (6 bases). Germline assignment: CDR1 MGHRA and CDR2 YSYEKL. CDR3 length: 16 residues. V dropped 6 bases and J dropped 1 base, with 17 bases sitting between them. The CDR3 coding sequence is TGCGCCAGCAGGGGAGAACTCTCGGGGGGCACAGATACGCAGTATTTT. It encodes CASRGELSGGTDTQYF.

This clone showed up just once. This rearrangement joins TRBV5-1 to TRBJ2-5; 7 positions match TRBD1. Germline V lookup: CDR1 SGHRS, CDR2 YFSETQ. CDR3 size: 15 residues. The V segment lost 0 bases and the J segment 0 bases; nucleotides outside the gene matches: 2. This CDR3 reads CASSLGGQNQETQYF. CDR3 sequence (DNA): TGCGCCAGCAGCTTGGGGGGACAGAACCAAGAGACCCAGTACTTC.

The rearrangement uses TRBV7-9 and TRBJ1-1; D call uncertain. The CDR3 is 12 amino acids. Germline V gives CDR1 SEHNR, CDR2 FQNEAQ (reference sequence). The V end was cut by 2 bases, the J end by 8 bases, with 9 bases between. The CDR3 here is CASSLMETEAFF. As DNA, the CDR3 is TGTGCCAGCAGCTTAATGGAGACAGAAGCTTTCTTT.

This chain links TRBV19 with TRBJ1-5, with TRBD1 matching over 9 bases. Germline values: CDR1 LNHDA, CDR2 SQIVND (reference sequence). This CDR3 contains 17 residues. The ends lost 1 base at V and 7 bases at J; junction bases unmatched: 11. DNA for the CDR3: TGTGCCAGTAGTATAGGAGTGGGGACAGGGACCGGACAGCCCCAGCATTTT. Protein: CASSIGVGTGTGQPQHF.

The rearrangement uses TRBV29-1 and TRBJ2-1; D possibly corresponds to TRBD2 (6 bases). This CDR3 spans 13 amino acids. Per the germline V gene, CDR1 is SQVTM and CDR2 is ANQGSEA. V was pared by 0 bases and J by 7 bases, with 10 bases between. CDR3: CSVEDQEGNEQFF. The CDR3 DNA reads TGCAGCGTTGAAGATCAGGAGGGGAATGAGCAGTTCTTC.

This chain links TRBV6-6 with TRBJ1-2, with D perhaps matching TRBD1 (5 bases). The length of the CDR3 is 13 residues. The V gene lost 0 bases and the J gene lost 8 bases, with 10 bases spanning the gap. Per the germline V gene, CDR1 is MNHNY and CDR2 is SVGAGI (reference sequence). CDR3 sequence (DNA): TGTGCCAGCAGTTACTCGGGGGAGGGGGGCTACACCTTC. Translated: CASSYSGEGGYTF.

The chain employs TRBV24-1 and TRBJ1-6, with a possible D match to TRBD1 (6 bases). Germline values: CDR1 KGHDR, CDR2 SFDVKD. The ends were cut back, 6 bases at V and 10 bases at J, with 36 bases in the middle. This CDR3 contains 21 residues. For the CDR3, the DNA is TGTGCCACCAGTCCTCTCGAGGGGGGGAGGTTAGACGCCGTCCCAGGATCACCCCTCCACTTT. Its translation: CATSPLEGGRLDAVPGSPLHF.

The chain has TRBV28 and TRBJ2-3, with a tentative D call TRBD2 (7 bases). Germline assignment: CDR1 MDHEN and CDR2 SYDVKM. Deletions cut 8 bases from V and 2 bases from J, with 20 bases between. CDR3 length: 16 residues. CDR3 in amino acids: CASRRGGSTFTDTQYF. The CDR3 DNA is TGTGCCAGCCGAAGGGGGGGTTCCACCTTCACAGATACGCAGTATTTT.

The chain employs TRBV7-7 and TRBJ2-1; 12 nucleotides match TRBD2. V dropped 1 base and J dropped 7; count of bases not matched to a gene: 11. Germline-derived CDR1 and CDR2 are SSHAT and FNYEAQ (reference sequence). This CDR3 contains 18 residues. The CDR3 coding sequence is TGTGCCAGCAGCTTAGAACCGGGGCTAGCGGGGGGGCATAATGAGCAGTTCTTC. Amino acid sequence: CASSLEPGLAGGHNEQFF.

This sequence joins TRBV7-2 and TRBJ2-1; perhaps D is TRBD1 or TRBD2 (5 bases each). The CDR3 runs to 12 residues. Germline V gene lookup returns CDR1 SGHTA and CDR2 FQGNSA. The V gene lost 2 bases and the J gene lost 8 bases, with 7 bases spanning the gap. The CDR3 DNA sequence: TGTGCCAGCAGCTTATGGGGGTATGAGCAGTTCTTC. Translating it yields CASSLWGYEQFF.

J is TRBJ2-7 and V is TRBV3-1 (or the pseudogene TRBV3-2); a weak D match, TRBD2 (6 bases). The CDR3 is made up of 12 amino acids. Germline V lookup: CDR1 LGHDT, CDR2 YNNKEL (reference sequence). The V gene lost 9 bases and the J gene lost 2 bases, with 11 bases spanning the gap. For the CDR3, the DNA is TGTGCCAGGTACCGGGAGACCTACGAGCAGTACTTC. This gives the protein CARYRETYEQYF.

V is TRBV27 and J is TRBJ2-1; TRBD1 aligns across 8 bases. Germline V gives CDR1 MNHEY, CDR2 SMNVEV (reference sequence). CDR3 length: 16 residues. Trimming at V came to 0 bases and at J to 3 bases, leaving 4 bases not matched to a gene. The CDR3 is CASSLSTGEIYNEQFF. CDR3 in DNA: TGTGCCAGCAGTTTATCGACAGGGGAAATCTACAATGAGCAGTTCTTC.

V gene TRBV19 combines with J gene TRBJ1-1, with D uncertain. Trimming took 5 bases from V and 5 from J, leaving 15 bases between them. The germline gives CDR1 LNHDA, CDR2 SQIVND (reference sequence). CDR3 length: 14 residues. CDR3 amino acids: CASSDVGGPTEAFF. For the CDR3, the DNA is TGTGCCAGTAGTGATGTCGGTGGGCCGACTGAAGCTTTCTTT.

The V and J genes are TRBV6-5 and TRBJ1-5, with 11 bases matching TRBD1. The CDR3 length is 14 residues. Germline V gene sequence: CDR1 MNHEY, CDR2 SVGAGI. The V segment lost 6 bases and the J segment 7 bases; nucleotides outside the gene matches: 5. Here the CDR3 reads CASRPGTGGQPQHF. The CDR3 nucleotides read TGTGCCAGCAGACCCGGGACAGGGGGGCAGCCCCAGCATTTT.

The chain employs TRBV6-5 and TRBJ1-4; TRBD1 agrees at 7 bases. In germline, CDR1 is MNHEY, CDR2 SVGAGI. The CDR3 covers 14 residues. Trimming cost V 6 bases and J 5 bases; bases outside gene matches: 6. CDR3 nucleotide sequence: TGTGCCAGCAGACCACAGGGGTTAAATGAAAAACTGTTTTTT. This translates into CASRPQGLNEKLFF.

The genes are TRBV4-1 and TRBJ2-7; 8 bases map to TRBD1. Germline V gives CDR1 MGHRA, CDR2 YSYEKL. This CDR3 contains 18 residues. V was clipped by 6 bases and J by 0 bases; unmatched bases: 16. The CDR3 sequence: CASSPTGQGFPLSYEQYF. The CDR3 bases are TGCGCCAGCAGTCCAACAGGACAGGGCTTCCCCCTCTCCTACGAGCAGTACTTC.

The rearrangement uses TRBV4-1 and TRBJ1-3; maybe TRBD1 (6 bases). The ends were cut back, 1 base at V and 3 bases at J, with 13 bases in the middle. Germline-derived CDR1 and CDR2 are MGHRA and YSYEKL. The CDR3 consists of 16 residues. CDR3 bases: TGCGCCAGCAGCCAAGTCGGGGGGCACTATGGAAACACCATATATTTT. Translating it yields CASSQVGGHYGNTIYF.

The chain couples TRBV5-1 to TRBJ2-5, with no clear D. Germline V gene sequence: CDR1 SGHRS, CDR2 YFSETQ. The CDR3 totals 13 residues. V was clipped by 4 bases and J by 3 bases, with 10 bases between them. In DNA, the CDR3 is TGCGCCAGCAGCCTCATCCCGGAAGAGACCCAGTACTTC. Translation: CASSLIPEETQYF.

This rearrangement joins TRBV18 to TRBJ1-4; D unresolved. V dropped 8 bases and J dropped 8 bases, with 18 bases sitting between them. This CDR3 spans 14 amino acids. Germline V lookup: CDR1 KGHSH, CDR2 LQKENI. The CDR3 nucleotides read TGTGCCAGCCCGAAGGAAGAAAGCCGCGAAAAACTGTTTTTT. Amino acids: CASPKEESREKLFF.